This note documents a single TCR beta chain sequence. No cognate antigen has been identified for it. No base-level quality is on record; no much larger clone is a single base apart. In the same sample, other DNA sequences code for this CDR3. One collaborating source in Seattle enrolled patients while the patients were actively infected and followed the patients over time throughout the course of disease. Whole blood was collected in K2EDTA tubes by collaborating institutions according to the institutions' own protocols. For TCRbeta analysis, collaborator samples were shipped as frozen whole blood, as isolated PBMCs, or as DNA extracted from either sample type. The entry originates in a study of blood T cell repertoires in COVID-19 (dated by TCRdb to the early 2020s). About the investigation overall: Samples from collaborators originated in the United States, Italy and Spain and spanned both the acute and convalescent phases of COVID-19. The material from the prospective study consisted of cDNA or gDNA derived from T cells, B-cell-depleted T cells, or PBMCs. The dataset comprised deeply sampled blood TCRbeta repertoires from subjects exposed to, actively infected with, or recovered from COVID-19. The repertoires were released in a freely available public database meant as a resource for research on the immune response to SARS-CoV-2. Samples were obtained from the ongoing ImmuneRACE study (first 160 participants) and from roughly 1,300 subjects provided by 6 global collaborators. Sample metadata almost always included a de-identified subject ID, COVID-19 status, age in years and sex. Where available, HLA class I and class II types were obtained from metadata supplied by the sample provider rather than from assay-based typing. Overall study results and their limits: Clinical and demographic metadata were provided uncurated, with the amount varying by source and participant.

The germline V gene (reference sequence) specifies LNHDA as CDR1 and SQIVND as CDR2. The CDR3 contains 12 residues, cysteine and phenylalanine counted. The DNA shown is the 36-base CDR3, in frame from base 1. V lost 8 bases and J lost 0 bases; the stretch between them is 6 bases long. TCRbeta CDR3 regions were amplified from genomic DNA by means of the immunoSEQ Assay, a bias-controlled multiplex PCR. The paper's processing steps were these. Within the assay, amplification of reference gene primers was used to estimate how many nucleated cells each sample contained. To quantify the absolute abundance of each unique TCRbeta CDR3 rearrangement, sequence reads were collapsed and filtered. Productive Simpson clonality was computed per sample as the square root of Simpson's diversity index over productive rearrangements. TCRdb obtained this table from immuneACCESS and retained in-frame rearrangements with V and J assigned. These tables miss some clones; where compared with another copy, unresolved V genes account for less than half of the shortfall, and the remainder is unexplained. V and J calls and clone size are given by that table; D and trimming were obtained from the DNA. The table for this sample lists 440,000 or so clones; about 88% of them were counted only once. 1.5% to 1.9% of the sample rests with the top ten.

Material for sequencing was peripheral blood. The rearrangement combines TRBV19 with TRBJ2-3; no confident D gene assignment can be made. This sequence originates from a woman in her forties with COVID-19, enrolled during active disease. The CDR3 amino acid sequence is: CASGTSTDTQYF. The DNA is TGTGCCAGTGGTACTAGCACAGATACGCAGTATTTT.